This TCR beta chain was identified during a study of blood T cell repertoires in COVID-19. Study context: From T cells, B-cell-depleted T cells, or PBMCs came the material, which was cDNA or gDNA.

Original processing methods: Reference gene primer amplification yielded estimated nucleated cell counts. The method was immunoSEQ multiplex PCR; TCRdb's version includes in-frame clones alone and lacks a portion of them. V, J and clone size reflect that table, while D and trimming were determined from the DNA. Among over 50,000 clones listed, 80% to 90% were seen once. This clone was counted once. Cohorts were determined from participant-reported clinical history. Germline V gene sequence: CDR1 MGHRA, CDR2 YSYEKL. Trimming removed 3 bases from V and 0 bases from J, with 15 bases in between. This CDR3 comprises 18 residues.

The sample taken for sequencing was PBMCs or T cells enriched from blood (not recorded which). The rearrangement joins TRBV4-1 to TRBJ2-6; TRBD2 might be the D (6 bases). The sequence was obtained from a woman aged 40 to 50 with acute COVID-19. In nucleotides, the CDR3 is TGCGCCAGCAGCCAGGGGGGTCCCGTCCCCTCTGGGGCCAACGTCCTGACTTTC. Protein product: CASSQGGPVPSGANVLTF.